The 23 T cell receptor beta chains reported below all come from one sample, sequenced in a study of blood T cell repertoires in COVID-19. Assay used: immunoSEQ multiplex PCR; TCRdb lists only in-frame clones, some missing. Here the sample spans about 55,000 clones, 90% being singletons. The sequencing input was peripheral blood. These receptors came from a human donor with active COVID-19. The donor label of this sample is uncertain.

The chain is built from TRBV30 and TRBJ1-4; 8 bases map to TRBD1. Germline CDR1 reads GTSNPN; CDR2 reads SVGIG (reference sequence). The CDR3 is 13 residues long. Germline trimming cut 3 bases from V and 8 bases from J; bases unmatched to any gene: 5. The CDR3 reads CAWSPNRGEKLFF. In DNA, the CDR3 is TGTGCCTGGAGCCCAAACAGGGGGGAAAAACTGTTTTTT.

The CDR3 sequence is CASSKGLAGGWGTYEQYF. DNA for the CDR3: TGTGCCAGCAGCAAAGGACTAGCGGGAGGGTGGGGTACCTACGAGCAGTACTTC. The V and J genes are TRBV4-2 and TRBJ2-7, with 15 bases aligning to TRBD2. V lost 5 bases and J lost 2; bases outside the gene matches: 10. Germline CDR1 and CDR2: LGHNA and YNFKEQ. The CDR3 consists of 18 residues.

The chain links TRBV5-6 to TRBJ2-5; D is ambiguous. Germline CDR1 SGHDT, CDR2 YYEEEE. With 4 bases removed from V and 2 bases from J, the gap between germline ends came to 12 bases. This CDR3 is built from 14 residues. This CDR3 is CASSPRAAQETQYF. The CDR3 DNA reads TGTGCCAGCAGCCCCCGTGCGGCGCAAGAGACCCAGTACTTC.

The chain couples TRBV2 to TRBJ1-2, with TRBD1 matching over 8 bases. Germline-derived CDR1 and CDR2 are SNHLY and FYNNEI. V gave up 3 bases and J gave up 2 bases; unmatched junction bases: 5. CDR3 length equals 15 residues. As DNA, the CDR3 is TGTGCCAGCAGTGACGGGACAGGAGTAAACTATGGCTACACCTTC. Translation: CASSDGTGVNYGYTF. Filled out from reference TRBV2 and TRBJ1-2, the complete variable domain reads EPEVTQTPSHQVTQMGQEVILRCVPISNHLYFYWYRQILGQKVEFLVSFYNNEISEKSEIFDDQFSVERPDGSNFTLKIRSTKLEDSAMYFCASSDGTGVNYGYTFGSGTRLTVV.

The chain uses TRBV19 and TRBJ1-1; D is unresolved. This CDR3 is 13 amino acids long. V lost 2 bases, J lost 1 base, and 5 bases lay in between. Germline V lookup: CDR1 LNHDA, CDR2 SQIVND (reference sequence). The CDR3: CASSIWQNTEAFF. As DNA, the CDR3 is TGTGCCAGTAGTATATGGCAGAACACTGAAGCTTTCTTT.

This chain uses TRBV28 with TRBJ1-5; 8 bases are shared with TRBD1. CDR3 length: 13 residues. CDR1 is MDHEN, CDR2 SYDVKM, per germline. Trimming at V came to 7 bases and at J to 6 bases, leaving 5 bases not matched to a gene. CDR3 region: CASKGTGSQPQHF. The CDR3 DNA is TGTGCCAGCAAGGGGACAGGCTCTCAGCCCCAGCATTTT.

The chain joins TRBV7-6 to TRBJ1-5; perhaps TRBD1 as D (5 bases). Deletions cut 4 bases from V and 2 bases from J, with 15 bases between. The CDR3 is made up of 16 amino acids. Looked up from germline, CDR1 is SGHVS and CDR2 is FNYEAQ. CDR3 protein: CASSSWDSGGNQPQHF. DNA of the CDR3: TGTGCCAGCAGCTCCTGGGACTCGGGAGGCAATCAGCCCCAGCATTTT.

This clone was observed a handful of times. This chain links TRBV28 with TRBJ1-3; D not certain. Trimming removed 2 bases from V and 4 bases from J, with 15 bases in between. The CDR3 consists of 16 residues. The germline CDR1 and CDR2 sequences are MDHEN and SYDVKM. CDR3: CASSLLPESGGNTIYF. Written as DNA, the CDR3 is TGTGCCAGCAGTTTACTCCCGGAGAGTGGAGGAAACACCATATATTTT. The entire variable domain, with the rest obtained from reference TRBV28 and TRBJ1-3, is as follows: DVKVTQSSRYLVKRTGEKVFLECVQDMDHENMFWYRQDPGLGLRLIYFSYDVKMKEKGDIPEGYSVSREKKERFSLILESASTNQTSMYLCASSLLPESGGNTIYFGEGSWLTVV.

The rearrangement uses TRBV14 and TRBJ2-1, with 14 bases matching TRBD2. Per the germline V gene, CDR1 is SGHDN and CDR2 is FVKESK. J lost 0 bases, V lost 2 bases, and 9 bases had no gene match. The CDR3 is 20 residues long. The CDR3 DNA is TGTGCCAGCAGCCAAAGGTTGGGACTAGCGGGAGCTAGCTCCTACAATGAGCAGTTCTTC. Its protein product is CASSQRLGLAGASSYNEQFF.

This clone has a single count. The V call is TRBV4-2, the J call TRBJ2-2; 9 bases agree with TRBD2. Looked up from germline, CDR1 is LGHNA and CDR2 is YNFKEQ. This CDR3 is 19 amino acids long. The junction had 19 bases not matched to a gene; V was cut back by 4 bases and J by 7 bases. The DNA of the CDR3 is TGTGCCAGCAGCCGCCGACTACTTGCGGGGGGGGCGGTGGGCGGGGAGCTGTTTTTT. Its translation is CASSRRLLAGGAVGGELFF.

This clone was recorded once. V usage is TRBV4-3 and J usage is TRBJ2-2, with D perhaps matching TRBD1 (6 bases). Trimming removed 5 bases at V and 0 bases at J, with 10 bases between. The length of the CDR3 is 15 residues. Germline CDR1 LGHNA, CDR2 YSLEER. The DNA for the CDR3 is TGCGCCAGCAGCGCCCGGGACACGAACACCGGGGAGCTGTTTTTT. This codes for CASSARDTNTGELFF.

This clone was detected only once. CDR3 residues: CASSQAGTGGARWNTIYF. The CDR3 bases are TGCGCCAGCAGCCAAGCCGGGACAGGGGGCGCAAGGTGGAACACCATATATTTT. The chain couples TRBV4-1 to TRBJ1-3, with 12 bases aligning to TRBD1. This CDR3 has 18 amino acids. V shed 1 base, J shed 7 bases, and the junction held 11 bases outside the gene matches. Germline CDR1 MGHRA, CDR2 YSYEKL.

The DNA of the CDR3 is TGTGCCAGCAGCCAAGGAACTAGCGGACTCCAAGAGACCCAGTACTTC. It is translated as CASSQGTSGLQETQYF. V and J are TRBV3-1 (or the pseudogene TRBV3-2) and TRBJ2-5; TRBD2 aligns across 8 bases. This CDR3 region has 16 residues. V lost 1 base and J lost 1; bases outside the gene matches: 5. Germline CDR1 reads LGHDT; CDR2 reads YNNKEL (reference sequence).

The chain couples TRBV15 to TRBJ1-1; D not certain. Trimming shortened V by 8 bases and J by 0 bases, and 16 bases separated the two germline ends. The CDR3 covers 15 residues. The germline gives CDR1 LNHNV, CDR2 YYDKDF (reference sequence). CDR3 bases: TGTGCCACCGCAGGTCACAGTCTAATGAACACTGAAGCTTTCTTT. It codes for CATAGHSLMNTEAFF.

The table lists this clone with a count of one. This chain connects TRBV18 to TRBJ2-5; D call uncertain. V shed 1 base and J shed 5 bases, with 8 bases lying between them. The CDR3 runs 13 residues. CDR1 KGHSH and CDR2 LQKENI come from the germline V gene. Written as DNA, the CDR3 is TGTGCCAGCTCACCACTGAGGATCGAGACCCAGTACTTC. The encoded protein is CASSPLRIETQYF.

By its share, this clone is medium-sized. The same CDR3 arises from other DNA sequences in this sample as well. The CDR3 is CASSPGGQLNTEAFF. The CDR3 coding sequence is TGTGCCAGCAGCCCCGGAGGGCAGTTGAACACTGAAGCTTTCTTT. The rearrangement joins TRBV7-6 to TRBJ1-1; unclear D gene. CDR1 is SGHVS, CDR2 FNYEAQ, per germline. The CDR3 sequence is 15 residues long. V lost 5 bases to trimming and J lost 0 bases, with 13 bases between them.

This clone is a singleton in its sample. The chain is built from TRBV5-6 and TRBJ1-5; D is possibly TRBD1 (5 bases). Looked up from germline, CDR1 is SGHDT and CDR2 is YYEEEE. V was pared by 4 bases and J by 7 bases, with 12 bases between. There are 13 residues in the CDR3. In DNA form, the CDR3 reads TGTGCCAGCAGCCCCCCGGGGGGGCAGCCCCAGCATTTT. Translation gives CASSPPGGQPQHF.

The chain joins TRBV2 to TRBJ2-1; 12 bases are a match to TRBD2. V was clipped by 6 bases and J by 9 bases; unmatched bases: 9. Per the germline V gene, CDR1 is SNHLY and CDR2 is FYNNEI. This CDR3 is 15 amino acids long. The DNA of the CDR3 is TGTGCCAGCAGGGAGACTAGCGGGGGTAGTATTGAGCAGTTCTTC. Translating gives CASRETSGGSIEQFF. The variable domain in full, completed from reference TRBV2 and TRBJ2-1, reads EPEVTQTPSHQVTQMGQEVILRCVPISNHLYFYWYRQILGQKVEFLVSFYNNEISEKSEIFDDQFSVERPDGSNFTLKIRSTKLEDSAMYFCASRETSGGSIEQFFGPGTRLTVL.

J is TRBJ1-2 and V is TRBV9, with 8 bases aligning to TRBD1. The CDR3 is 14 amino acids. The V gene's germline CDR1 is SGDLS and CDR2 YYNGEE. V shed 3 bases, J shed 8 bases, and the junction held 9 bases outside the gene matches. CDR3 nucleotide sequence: TGTGCCAGCAGCGCCGACAGGGGCTGGCGAGGCTACACCTTC. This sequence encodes CASSADRGWRGYTF.

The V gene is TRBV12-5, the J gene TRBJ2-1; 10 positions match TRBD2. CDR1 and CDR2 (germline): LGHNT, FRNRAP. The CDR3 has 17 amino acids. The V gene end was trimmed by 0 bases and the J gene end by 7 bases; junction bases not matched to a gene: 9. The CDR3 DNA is TGTGCTAGTGGTTTGGTACGAAGCGGGGGGGCAGGGAATGAGCAGTTCTTC. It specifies CASGLVRSGGAGNEQFF.

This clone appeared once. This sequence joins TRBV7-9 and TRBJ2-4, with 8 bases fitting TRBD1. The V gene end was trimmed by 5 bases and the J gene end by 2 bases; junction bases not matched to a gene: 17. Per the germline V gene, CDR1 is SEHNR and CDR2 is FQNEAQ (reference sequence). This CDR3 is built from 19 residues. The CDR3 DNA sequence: TGTGCCAGCAGCCCAGGGGGAACAGGGGGTCTGGGAACCAAAAACATTCAGTACTTC. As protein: CASSPGGTGGLGTKNIQYF.

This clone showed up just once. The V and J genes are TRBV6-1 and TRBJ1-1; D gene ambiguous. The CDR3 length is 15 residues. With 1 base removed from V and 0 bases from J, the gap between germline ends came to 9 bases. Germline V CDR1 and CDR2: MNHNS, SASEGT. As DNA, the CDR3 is TGTGCCAGCAGTGAAGGGGAGTGGGTGAACACTGAAGCTTTCTTT. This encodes CASSEGEWVNTEAFF.

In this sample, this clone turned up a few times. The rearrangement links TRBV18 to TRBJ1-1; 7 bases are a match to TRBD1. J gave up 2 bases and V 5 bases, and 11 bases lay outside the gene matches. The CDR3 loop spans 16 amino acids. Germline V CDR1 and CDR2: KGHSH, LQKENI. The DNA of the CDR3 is TGTGCCAGCTCAGTAGGGACCGGGACAGTTAACACTGAAGCTTTCTTT. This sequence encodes CASSVGTGTVNTEAFF.